This passage covers 32 T cell receptor beta chains from one sample sequenced in a study of blood T cells in healthy people across ages. Alongside a J-beta primer mix, a sample-barcoded 5' primer served in a second PCR lasting about 7 to 11 cycles. TCRdb analysed the 5' RACE reads with MiXCR anew, one entry per CDR3 protein. There are hundreds of thousands of distinct CDR3 sequences in the sample; approximately 50% occur only once, and about two fifths lies in the top ten. Sequenced: blood. These receptor sequences come from a man between 60 and 70 years old in good health.

The chain is built from TRBV5-5 and TRBJ1-2; unclear D gene. Germline-derived CDR1 and CDR2 are SGHKS and YYEKEE (reference sequence). Trimming took off 5 bases at V and 0 bases at J, with 14 bases between the two ends. This CDR3 comprises 15 residues. This CDR3 reads CASSHGRLSNYGYTF. The CDR3, as DNA: TGTGCCAGCAGTCACGGACGGCTGTCTAACTATGGCTACACCTTC.

The V gene is TRBV7-9, the J gene TRBJ2-1, with D unresolved. This CDR3 region has 14 residues. V was cut by 5 bases and J by 0 bases, with 8 bases left in between. In germline, CDR1 is SEHNR, CDR2 FQNEAQ (reference sequence). CDR3 sequence (DNA): TGTGCCAGCAGCCAATACATCTCCTACAATGAGCAGTTCTTC. The encoded protein is CASSQYISYNEQFF.

V is TRBV6-1 and J is TRBJ1-6; 8 bases map to TRBD1. The CDR3 spans 14 residues. With 4 bases clipped from V and 12 bases from J, the junction kept 8 bases outside the gene matches. The germline gives CDR1 MNHNS, CDR2 SASEGT. The CDR3 DNA sequence: TGTGCCAGCAGTGGGACAGGGACTTTTTTACCCCTCCACTTT. It codes for CASSGTGTFLPLHF.

The chain joins TRBV6-6 to TRBJ1-4; no reliable D call. CDR1 is MNHNY, CDR2 SVGAGI, per germline (reference sequence). The CDR3 is 14 residues long. Trimming removed 7 bases at V and 3 bases at J, with 12 bases between. CDR3 loop: CASTGSRANEKLFF. For the CDR3, the DNA is TGTGCCAGCACTGGCAGTCGGGCTAATGAAAAACTGTTTTTT.

The chain links TRBV19 to TRBJ1-4; D might be TRBD1 (6 bases). The V end lost 5 bases, the J end lost 3 bases, and 10 bases lay between the germline ends. Germline V CDR1 and CDR2: LNHDA, SQIVND (reference sequence). The CDR3 spans 14 residues. The CDR3 nucleotides are TGTGCCAGTAGTGTACAGGGTGCTAATGAAAAACTGTTTTTT. Its translation: CASSVQGANEKLFF.

This chain links TRBV20-1 with TRBJ2-1; 16 bases agree with TRBD2. V was clipped by 5 bases and J by 2 bases; unmatched bases: 6. This CDR3 is built from 17 residues. Germline V gives CDR1 DFQATT, CDR2 SNEGSKA (reference sequence). CDR3 protein: CSADGTSGGGPYNEQFF. DNA for the CDR3: TGCAGTGCTGACGGGACTAGCGGGGGGGGGCCCTACAATGAGCAGTTCTTC.

The chain is built from TRBV7-2 and TRBJ2-3, with 8 bases fitting TRBD1. Unmatched junction bases numbered 4, after V lost 10 bases and J lost 1 base. The V gene's germline CDR1 is SGHTA and CDR2 FQGNSA. The CDR3 spans 13 residues. CDR3 in amino acids: CANRGVGTDTQYF. CDR3 coding DNA: TGTGCCAACAGGGGGGTTGGCACAGATACGCAGTATTTT.

Concerning this clonotype: The junction departs from germline at one end; a sequencing error may be responsible. This chain joins TRBV3-1 and TRBJ2-1; D not certain. The CDR3 extends over 15 amino acids. Germline V gene sequence: CDR1 LGHDT, CDR2 YNNKEL (reference sequence). This chain's CDR3 is CASSQGLSSCNEQFF. As DNA, the CDR3 is TGTGCCAGCAGCCAAGGGCTGAGCTCCTGCAATGAGCAGTTCTTC.

The chain joins TRBV2 to TRBJ1-2; D might be TRBD1 (6 bases). V was cut by 6 bases and J by 4 bases, with 15 bases left in between. The CDR3 covers 14 residues. CDR1 is SNHLY and CDR2 is FYNNEI in the germline V gene. CDR3 DNA: TGTGCCAGCAGCCCCGGACAGAGCGTCTATGGCTACACCTTC. Protein sequence: CASSPGQSVYGYTF.

The J gene is TRBJ2-3, the V gene TRBV10-3, with 12 positions matching TRBD2. The CDR3 consists of 17 residues. CDR1 ENHRY and CDR2 SYGVKD come from the germline V gene. Trimming took 4 bases from V and 0 from J; bases not matched to a gene: 5. The DNA for the CDR3 is TGTGCCATCAGTGGGACTAGCGGGGCGATTAGCACAGATACGCAGTATTTT. Encoded protein: CAISGTSGAISTDTQYF.

V gene TRBV29-1 combines with J gene TRBJ2-3; 9 bases line up with TRBD1. The CDR3 is 15 amino acids. The V gene's germline CDR1 is SQVTM and CDR2 ANQGSEA. J gave up 3 bases and V 5 bases, and 9 bases lay outside the gene matches. This chain's CDR3 is CSVIPRDRDTDTQYF. DNA of the CDR3: TGCAGCGTTATCCCCCGGGACAGGGATACAGATACGCAGTATTTT.

This clonotype was picked up a small number of times. The CDR3 loop reads CASRRTGANEKLFF. As DNA, the CDR3 is TGTGCCAGCAGGCGGACAGGGGCTAATGAAAAACTGTTTTTT. The chain employs TRBV6-2 or TRBV6-3 and TRBJ1-4, with TRBD1 matching over 9 bases. Trimming cost V 6 bases and J 3 bases; bases outside gene matches: 2. Germline V gene lookup returns CDR1 MNHEY and CDR2 SVGEGT. The CDR3 covers 14 residues.

This clonotype was observed a few times. This rearrangement joins TRBV3-1 to TRBJ2-7; no definite D call. CDR3 length equals 15 residues. Trimming left V 0 bases short and J 0 bases short, with 9 bases between. Germline V CDR1 and CDR2: LGHDT, YNNKEL (reference sequence). CDR3 coding DNA: TGTGCCAGCAGCCAAGATGCTGGTAGCTCCTACGAGCAGTACTTC. It yields the protein CASSQDAGSSYEQYF.

The CDR3 is CSAWDRAGADTQYF. CDR3 nucleotide sequence: TGCAGTGCGTGGGACAGGGCGGGCGCAGATACGCAGTATTTT. The chain recombines TRBV20-1 with TRBJ2-3, with TRBD1 matching over 9 bases. The CDR3 contains 14 residues. Germline V gene lookup returns CDR1 DFQATT and CDR2 SNEGSKA (reference sequence). V shed 6 bases and J 4 bases; nucleotides not matched to a gene: 8.

This clonotype came up a few times. The chain couples TRBV7-7 to TRBJ2-1; no reliable D call. The CDR3 sequence is 14 residues long. Germline assignment: CDR1 SSHAT and CDR2 FNYEAQ (reference sequence). V shed 2 bases and J shed 8 bases, with 13 bases lying between them. Here the CDR3 reads CASSLKLSADEQFF. The CDR3 DNA follows: TGTGCCAGCAGCTTAAAATTATCCGCAGATGAGCAGTTCTTC.

This clonotype appeared a single time. The rearrangement uses TRBV7-2 and TRBJ2-3, with 8 nucleotides matching TRBD2. The V and J ends lost 5 bases and 4 bases, in that order; junction bases with no gene match: 5. CDR3 size: 14 residues. Germline V lookup: CDR1 SGHTA, CDR2 FQGNSA. The CDR3 DNA reads as TGTGCCAGCAGCGCACGACTAGCGTCAGATACGCAGTATTTT. Its translation: CASSARLASDTQYF.

This rearrangement joins TRBV20-1 to TRBJ2-5; 8 bases map to TRBD2. The CDR3 spans 13 residues. After removal of 7 bases from V and 5 bases from J, the junction contained 9 bases not matched to a gene. Germline lookup yields CDR1 DFQATT and CDR2 SNEGSKA (reference sequence). The CDR3, as DNA: TGCAGTGAAACAGCGGGGGCTGGGGAGACCCAGTACTTC. The encoded protein is CSETAGAGETQYF.

The chain carries TRBV12-3 or TRBV12-4 and TRBJ2-3; TRBD1 matches at 10 bases. Trimming took 6 bases from V and 6 from J; bases not matched to a gene: 9. This CDR3 is 15 amino acids long. CDR3 DNA: TGTGCCAGCAGCCCCCCCGGGACAGGGGCTGATACGCAGTATTTT. Translation: CASSPPGTGADTQYF.

The chain has TRBV6-5 and TRBJ2-7; 9 bases agree with TRBD2. Germline CDR1 MNHEY, CDR2 SVGAGI. Trimming took 0 bases from V and 6 from J; bases not matched to a gene: 6. The CDR3 spans 15 residues. CDR3 coding DNA: TGTGCCAGCAGTTACTCCGCGGGGGGGAGGTTCGAGCAGTACTTC. It yields the protein CASSYSAGGRFEQYF.

This chain uses TRBV29-1 with TRBJ2-3; the D gene is possibly TRBD1 (5 bases). V was trimmed by 6 bases and J by 3 bases, leaving 7 bases between them. The CDR3 extends over 11 amino acids. Per germline, CDR1 SQVTM and CDR2 ANQGSEA. CDR3 amino acids: CSVRQTDTQYF. The CDR3 DNA reads TGCAGCGTAAGACAGACAGATACGCAGTATTTT.

This clonotype was recorded at least ten times. This chain joins TRBV7-8 and TRBJ2-5, with a weak D call TRBD1 (6 bases). CDR1 SGHVS and CDR2 FQNEAQ come from the germline V gene. The CDR3 has 12 amino acids. The V and J ends lost 11 bases and 2 bases respectively, with 12 bases between them. CDR3 nucleotide sequence: TGTGCCTCCAGGGACACTCAAGAGACCCAGTACTTC. Translating it yields CASRDTQETQYF.

The V call is TRBV3-1, the J call TRBJ2-3, with D perhaps assigned TRBD1 or TRBD2 (5 bases each). V shed 0 bases and J shed 0 bases, with 10 bases lying between them. Looked up from germline, CDR1 is LGHDT and CDR2 is YNNKEL (reference sequence). The CDR3 is made up of 16 amino acids. In DNA, the CDR3 is TGTGCCAGCAGCCAAGAGTACGGGGCTAGCACAGATACGCAGTATTTT. Translating gives CASSQEYGASTDTQYF.

V is TRBV5-1 and J is TRBJ1-2; 9 bases agree with TRBD1. Per the germline V gene, CDR1 is SGHRS and CDR2 is YFSETQ. The trim removed 0 bases at V and 8 bases at J, leaving 11 bases unmatched. This CDR3 has 16 amino acids. DNA for the CDR3: TGCGCCAGCAGCTTGGGAGGGACAGGGCCAAGGTACGGCTACACCTTC. Protein sequence: CASSLGGTGPRYGYTF. Based on the CDR3 plus reference TRBV5-1 and TRBJ1-2, the full variable domain is KAGVTQTPRYLIKTRGQQVTLSCSPISGHRSVSWYQQTPGQGLQFLFEYFSETQRNKGNFPGRFSGRQFSNSRSEMNVSTLELGDSALYLCASSLGGTGPRYGYTFGSGTRLTVV.

The chain carries TRBV6-2 or TRBV6-3 and TRBJ2-5; D uncertain. Germline lookup yields CDR1 MNHEY and CDR2 SVGEGT. CDR3 length: 13 residues. V shed 0 bases and J shed 7 bases, with 9 bases lying between them. The CDR3 coding sequence is TGTGCCAGCAGTTACTCGCGAGAAGGGACCCAGTACTTC. Encoded protein: CASSYSREGTQYF.

This rearrangement joins TRBV20-1 to TRBJ2-1; TRBD2 matches at 10 bases. The CDR3 is 18 amino acids. Germline lookup yields CDR1 DFQATT and CDR2 SNEGSKA (reference sequence). With 5 bases clipped from V and 3 bases from J, the junction kept 16 bases outside the gene matches. The DNA for the CDR3 is TGCAGTGCTCCGCCGTTTTCTAGCGGGGGCCACTTCTACAATGAGCAGTTCTTC. This codes for CSAPPFSSGGHFYNEQFF.

A remark on this clonotype: The junction does not match germline at one end; this may be a read error. This chain uses TRBV9 with TRBJ2-5; D not certain. The end of the DNA aligns better with TRBJ2-7, so the J call may be wrong. The CDR3 is 13 residues long. CDR1 is SGDLS, CDR2 YYNGEE, per germline. DNA for the CDR3: TGTGCCAGCAGCGGGGTCCCTTCCTCCGAGCAGTACTTC. The encoded protein is CASSGVPSSEQYF.

This rearrangement joins TRBV2 to TRBJ2-3; TRBD2 is a possible D gene (5 bases). V was cut by 6 bases and J by 0 bases, with 10 bases left in between. Germline CDR1 is SNHLY and CDR2 is FYNNEI. The CDR3 covers 14 residues. CDR3 protein: CASRADSSTDTQYF. In DNA form, the CDR3 reads TGTGCCAGCAGGGCGGACTCTAGCACAGATACGCAGTATTTT.

CDR3 in DNA: TGCAGTGCTAGAGAGGCTAGCTACGAGCAGTACTTC. Translation: CSAREASYEQYF. V is TRBV20-1 and J is TRBJ2-7; D call uncertain. Germline CDR1 DFQATT, CDR2 SNEGSKA (reference sequence). This CDR3 spans 12 amino acids. Trimming shortened V by 0 bases and J by 3 bases, and 6 bases separated the two germline ends.

This clonotype has just a few counts. The V and J genes are TRBV2 and TRBJ2-4, with 9 bases matching TRBD1. The J call may be mistaken, given a closer DNA end match to TRBJ2-7. CDR3 length: 13 amino acids. Germline V gene lookup returns CDR1 SNHLY and CDR2 FYNNEI. The chain's CDR3 is CAGQGMGAYEQYF. CDR3 sequence (DNA): TGTGCCGGACAGGGGATGGGTGCCTACGAGCAGTACTTC.

The chain uses TRBV5-6 and TRBJ2-7; D might be TRBD1 (5 bases). Per the germline V gene, CDR1 is SGHDT and CDR2 is YYEEEE. The CDR3 spans 12 residues. The germline V and J ends were trimmed by 10 bases and 1 base, with 12 bases remaining between them. DNA of the CDR3: TGTGCCTGCCACAGGCAATCCTACGAGCAGTACTTC. This codes for CACHRQSYEQYF.

This chain joins TRBV5-1 and TRBJ2-5; D is ambiguous. There are 11 residues in the CDR3. Trimming took 5 bases from V and 11 from J, leaving 13 bases between them. Germline V gives CDR1 SGHRS, CDR2 YFSETQ. The CDR3 bases are TGCGCCAGCAGGGGCGACAATGAGCAGTACTTC. This sequence encodes CASRGDNEQYF.

This clonotype was recorded once. V usage is TRBV7-9 and J usage is TRBJ2-5; unclear D gene. The DNA matches TRBJ2-7 better at its end, which makes the J call doubtful. Germline V lookup: CDR1 SEHNR, CDR2 FQNEAQ (reference sequence). The CDR3 covers 13 residues. This CDR3 reads CASSFDRDYEQYF. The DNA of the CDR3 is TGTGCCAGCAGCTTCGACCGAGACTACGAGCAGTACTTC.